This T cell receptor beta chain derives from a study of blood T cell repertoires in COVID-19. Germline V CDR1 and CDR2: KGHSH, LQKENI. The CDR3 is 14 residues long. J was trimmed by 6 bases and V by 9 bases; bases with no gene match: 12. The protocol was immunoSEQ multiplex PCR, while the TCRdb copy is restricted to in-frame clones and leaves out a portion. Of more than 95,000 clones in the sample, around 74% were seen once. The V gene is TRBV18, the J gene TRBJ2-7, with TRBD1 identical over 9 bases. This clonotype was sampled from a man aged 55 to 70 with acute or convalescent COVID-19. The sequencing input was peripheral blood. Here the CDR3 reads CASYPGQGKSEQYF. DNA of the CDR3: TGTGCCAGTTACCCGGGACAGGGAAAATCCGAGCAGTACTTC.